These 22 T cell receptor beta chains came from one sample sequenced in a study of blood T cell repertoires in COVID-19. Method: immunoSEQ multiplex PCR; TCRdb's copy keeps in-frame clones and lacks some. The sample lists more than 95,000 clones, 84% occurring once. The sample was peripheral blood. These receptors were taken from a man aged 60 to 75 with acute or convalescent COVID-19.

The chain couples TRBV30 to TRBJ2-3, with 16 bases identical to TRBD2. CDR3 length equals 15 residues. Germline-derived CDR1 and CDR2 are GTSNPN and SVGIG (reference sequence). For the CDR3, the DNA is TGTGCGGGAGGCGGGACTAGCGGGAGGGGAGATACGCAGTATTTT. Translating it yields CAGGGTSGRGDTQYF. The variable domain in full, completed from reference TRBV30 and TRBJ2-3, reads SQTIHQWPATLVQPVGSPLSLECTVEGTSNPNLYWYRQAAGRGLQLLFYSVGIGQISSEVPQNLSASRPQDRQFILSSKKLLLSDSGFYLCAGGGTSGRGDTQYFGPGTRLTVL.

The chain carries TRBV28 and TRBJ2-3; D unresolved. V lost 6 bases to trimming and J lost 2 bases, with 9 bases between them. Germline V gives CDR1 MDHEN, CDR2 SYDVKM. This CDR3 region has 13 residues. This chain's CDR3 is CASSPPYTDTQYF. The CDR3 DNA is TGTGCCAGCAGCCCCCCCTACACAGATACGCAGTATTTT.

The chain employs TRBV19 and TRBJ2-1; TRBD2 matches at 12 bases. Unmatched junction bases numbered 7, after V lost 4 bases and J lost 6 bases. The CDR3 spans 16 residues. Germline V gene lookup returns CDR1 LNHDA and CDR2 SQIVND (reference sequence). CDR3 residues: CASSTRTSGTINEQFF. The CDR3, as DNA: TGTGCCAGTAGTACTCGGACTAGCGGGACCATCAATGAGCAGTTCTTC.

The J gene is TRBJ2-1, the V gene TRBV3-1 (or the pseudogene TRBV3-2); 9 bases map to TRBD1. Trimming at V came to 4 bases and at J to 9 bases, leaving 7 bases not matched to a gene. The CDR3 consists of 14 residues. Germline lookup yields CDR1 LGHDT and CDR2 YNNKEL (reference sequence). Written as DNA, the CDR3 is TGTGCCAGCAGCCGGACAGGGGCGGGCTTTGAGCAGTTCTTC. Protein product: CASSRTGAGFEQFF.

The chain combines TRBV9 with TRBJ2-1; weak D call: TRBD1 (6 bases). V lost 0 bases and J 7 bases, leaving 14 bases between the germline ends. CDR1 and CDR2 (germline): SGDLS, YYNGEE. The CDR3 is made up of 15 amino acids. In DNA, the CDR3 is TGTGCCAGCAGCGTAGTTTGGGCAGGGGATAATGAGCAGTTCTTC. Its protein product is CASSVVWAGDNEQFF.

The genes are TRBV19 and TRBJ1-1; D gene unclear. CDR1 is LNHDA, CDR2 SQIVND, per germline (reference sequence). The CDR3 covers 13 residues. V lost 5 bases, J lost 1 base, and 8 bases lay in between. Here the CDR3 reads CASSHGGNTEAFF. Here the CDR3 DNA reads TGTGCCAGTAGTCATGGAGGGAACACTGAAGCTTTCTTT.

The rearrangement links TRBV2 to TRBJ1-2, with no clear D. Germline CDR1 and CDR2: SNHLY and FYNNEI. This CDR3 region has 14 residues. Trimming stripped 4 bases from V and 2 bases from J, with 11 bases between. Here the CDR3 DNA reads TGTGCCAGCAGTGTCACCAGGCTGAACTATGGCTACACCTTC. Translation: CASSVTRLNYGYTF. The full variable domain, its missing parts supplied by reference TRBV2 and TRBJ1-2, is EPEVTQTPSHQVTQMGQEVILRCVPISNHLYFYWYRQILGQKVEFLVSFYNNEISEKSEIFDDQFSVERPDGSNFTLKIRSTKLEDSAMYFCASSVTRLNYGYTFGSGTRLTVV.

The V and J genes are TRBV5-8 and TRBJ2-6, with 15 nucleotides matching TRBD2. The CDR3 extends over 18 amino acids. V lost 1 base, J lost 3 bases, and 2 bases stayed unmatched. Germline CDR1 reads SGHTS; CDR2 reads YDEGEE. In DNA, the CDR3 is TGTGCCAGCAGCTTGCCGGGACTAGCGGGAGGTGGGGCCAACGTCCTGACTTTC. Amino acid sequence: CASSLPGLAGGGANVLTF.

This rearrangement joins TRBV18 to TRBJ1-1; the D gene is possibly TRBD1 (6 bases). This CDR3 is 14 amino acids long. Germline V lookup: CDR1 KGHSH, CDR2 LQKENI. Between the trimmed V and J ends, which lost 3 bases and 5 bases, there was a span of 13 bases. In nucleotides, the CDR3 is TGTGCCAGCTCACCCGGACAGAGCAGGACTGAAGCTTTCTTT. Protein sequence: CASSPGQSRTEAFF. The whole variable domain, filled in from reference TRBV18 and TRBJ1-1, reads NAGVMQNPRHLVRRRGQEARLRCSPMKGHSHVYWYRQLPEEGLKFMVYLQKENIIDESGMPKERFSAEFPKEGPSILRIQQVVRGDSAAYFCASSPGQSRTEAFFGQGTRLTVV.

V gene TRBV11-3 combines with J gene TRBJ1-1; D remains unclear. Germline V gene data show CDR1 as SGHNT and CDR2 as YENEEA. V was pared by 2 bases and J by 0 bases, with 4 bases between. The CDR3 length is 13 residues. In DNA form, the CDR3 reads TGTGCCAGCAGCTTATCAGTGAACACTGAAGCTTTCTTT. This codes for CASSLSVNTEAFF.

This chain connects TRBV12-5 to TRBJ2-2, with 8 bases that match TRBD1. CDR1 is LGHNT, CDR2 FRNRAP, per germline. The length of the CDR3 is 18 residues. V shed 6 bases and J 4 bases; nucleotides not matched to a gene: 16. Here the CDR3 reads CASGPTRAGTGITGELFF. The DNA of the CDR3 is TGTGCTAGTGGACCCACCCGTGCCGGGACAGGCATCACCGGGGAGCTGTTTTTT.

The chain recombines TRBV5-6 with TRBJ2-1, with 9 bases lining up with TRBD1. The CDR3 covers 15 residues. V dropped 2 bases and J dropped 5; count of bases not matched to a gene: 5. The germline V gene has CDR1 SGHDT and CDR2 YYEEEE. CDR3: CASSFGTGTNNEQFF. The CDR3 bases are TGTGCCAGCAGCTTCGGGACAGGGACTAACAATGAGCAGTTCTTC.

This clone has just one count. The rearrangement uses TRBV19 and TRBJ2-1; 14 bases fit TRBD2. The CDR3 extends over 17 amino acids. The V segment lost 10 bases and the J segment 7 bases; nucleotides outside the gene matches: 15. Germline CDR1 LNHDA, CDR2 SQIVND (reference sequence). The CDR3 reads CATRGAGTSGSKNEQFF. The CDR3 coding sequence is TGTGCCACTAGGGGGGCCGGGACTAGCGGGAGCAAGAATGAGCAGTTCTTC.

The rearrangement joins TRBV5-5 to TRBJ1-2, with 7 bases that match TRBD1. Trimming took 4 bases from V and 4 from J; bases not matched to a gene: 4. The germline V gene encodes CDR1 SGHKS and CDR2 YYEKEE (reference sequence). The CDR3 runs 13 residues. CDR3 residues: CASSQTGVYGYTF. The DNA of the CDR3 is TGTGCCAGCAGCCAAACAGGGGTCTATGGCTACACCTTC.

CDR3 sequence (DNA): TGTGCCAGTAGTCCCGGGTCCAAAGAGACCCAGTACTTC. Translated: CASSPGSKETQYF. The chain is built from TRBV19 and TRBJ2-5; D remains ambiguous. This CDR3 region has 13 residues. Germline V gives CDR1 LNHDA, CDR2 SQIVND (reference sequence). V lost 5 bases and J lost 3, with 10 bases in between.

The chain combines TRBV11-3 with TRBJ1-1, with unresolved D. V dropped 3 bases and J dropped 11 bases, with 13 bases sitting between them. This CDR3 contains 12 residues. CDR1 is SGHNT, CDR2 YENEEA, per germline. The CDR3 DNA sequence: TGTGCCAGCAGCTTTAGTAGCGGTGAGGCTTTCTTT. This codes for CASSFSSGEAFF.

This sequence joins TRBV7-2 and TRBJ1-2, with D possibly TRBD1 on 5 matching bases. CDR3 length: 13 residues. Per the germline V gene, CDR1 is SGHTA and CDR2 is FQGNSA. Between the trimmed V and J ends, which lost 4 bases and 4 bases, there was a span of 10 bases. DNA of the CDR3: TGTGCCAGCAGCTCACAACAGGCCTATGGCTACACCTTC. Translation: CASSSQQAYGYTF.

The chain uses TRBV24-1 and TRBJ2-5; 7 nucleotides align to TRBD1. Germline V gives CDR1 KGHDR, CDR2 SFDVKD. V lost 3 bases and J lost 13; bases outside the gene matches: 10. The CDR3 loop spans 13 amino acids. The CDR3 here is CATSDPRQGNLYF. The CDR3 DNA sequence: TGTGCCACCAGTGATCCTCGACAGGGTAATCTGTACTTC.

V usage is TRBV5-1 and J usage is TRBJ2-2; 7 bases map to TRBD1. Germline assignment: CDR1 SGHRS and CDR2 YFSETQ. This CDR3 region has 16 residues. V gave up 2 bases and J gave up 0 bases; unmatched junction bases: 4. The CDR3 DNA sequence: TGCGCCAGCAGCTTCAAGACAGGGACGAACACCGGGGAGCTGTTTTTT. Translated, it gives CASSFKTGTNTGELFF. Full variable domain (remainder filled in from reference TRBV5-1 and TRBJ2-2): KAGVTQTPRYLIKTRGQQVTLSCSPISGHRSVSWYQQTPGQGLQFLFEYFSETQRNKGNFPGRFSGRQFSNSRSEMNVSTLELGDSALYLCASSFKTGTNTGELFFGEGSRLTVL.

The gene calls are TRBV7-2 and TRBJ1-2; tentative D call: TRBD1 (6 bases). Germline loops: CDR1 SGHTA, CDR2 FQGNSA. The CDR3 runs 11 residues. Trimming shortened V by 10 bases and J by 4 bases, and 10 bases separated the two germline ends. The CDR3, as DNA: TGTGCCACCTGGACAGTCTATGGCTACACCTTC. This codes for CATWTVYGYTF.

The CDR3 here is CASSLGGSLTDTQYF. The DNA for the CDR3 is TGTGCCAGCAGCTTGGGCGGGTCCCTCACAGATACGCAGTATTTT. The V call is TRBV5-4, the J call TRBJ2-3, with a weak D call TRBD2 (5 bases). V lost 0 bases and J 2 bases, leaving 10 bases between the germline ends. Germline V gene sequence: CDR1 SGHNT, CDR2 YYREEE (reference sequence). The CDR3 extends over 15 amino acids.

The rearrangement uses TRBV29-1 and TRBJ1-2; possible D gene TRBD1, 5 bases. Germline V lookup: CDR1 SQVTM, CDR2 ANQGSEA. The V end was cut by 3 bases, the J end by 7 bases, with 15 bases between. The CDR3 length is 13 residues. In nucleotides, the CDR3 is TGCAGCGTTGACCCACAGGAGTCGGGTGGCTACACCTTC. Amino acid sequence: CSVDPQESGGYTF.